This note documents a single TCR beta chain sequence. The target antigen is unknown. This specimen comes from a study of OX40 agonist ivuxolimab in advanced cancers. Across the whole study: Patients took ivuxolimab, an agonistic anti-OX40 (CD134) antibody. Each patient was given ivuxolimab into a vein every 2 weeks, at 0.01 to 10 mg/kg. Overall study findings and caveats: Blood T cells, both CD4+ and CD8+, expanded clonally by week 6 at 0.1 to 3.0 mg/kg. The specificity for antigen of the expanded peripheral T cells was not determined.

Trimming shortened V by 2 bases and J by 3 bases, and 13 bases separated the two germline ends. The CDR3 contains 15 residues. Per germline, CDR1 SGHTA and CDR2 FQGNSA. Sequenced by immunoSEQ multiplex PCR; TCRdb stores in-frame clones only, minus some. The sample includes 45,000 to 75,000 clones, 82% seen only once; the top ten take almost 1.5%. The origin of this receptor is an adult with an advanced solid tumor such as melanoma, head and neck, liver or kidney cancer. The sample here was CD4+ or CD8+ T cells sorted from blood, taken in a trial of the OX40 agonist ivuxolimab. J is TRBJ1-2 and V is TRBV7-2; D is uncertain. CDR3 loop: CASSLNVGSHYGYTF. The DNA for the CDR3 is TGTGCCAGCAGCTTAAATGTTGGCAGCCACTATGGCTACACCTTC.